The 30 T cell receptor beta chains below were found in one sample sequenced in a study of blood T cell repertoires in COVID-19. Assay used: immunoSEQ multiplex PCR; TCRdb lists only in-frame clones, some missing. The repertoire holds about 160,000 clones, less than 90% seen once, with roughly 8% in the top ten. Sequencing used PBMCs or T cells enriched from blood (not recorded which). The receptor source for this set is a woman aged 45-60 years who had recovered from COVID-19.

This chain connects TRBV30 to TRBJ2-6; 9 bases line up with TRBD1. The CDR3 length is 19 residues. Trimming at V came to 4 bases and at J to 4 bases, leaving 17 bases not matched to a gene. Germline V gene lookup returns CDR1 GTSNPN and CDR2 SVGIG (reference sequence). In DNA, the CDR3 is TGTGCCTGGATGATGAGGTTGGGACAGGGATTAACCGGGGCCAACGTCCTGACTTTC. Translating it yields CAWMMRLGQGLTGANVLTF.

The chain has TRBV6-5 and TRBJ1-2, with D unresolved. This CDR3 has 14 amino acids. CDR1 MNHEY and CDR2 SVGAGI come from the germline V gene. V gave up 6 bases and J gave up 3 bases, with 14 bases separating them. The CDR3 is CASSQRNPYYGYTF. CDR3 nucleotides: TGTGCCAGCAGCCAGCGAAACCCCTACTATGGCTACACCTTC.

This chain links TRBV9 with TRBJ2-1; 7 positions agree with TRBD1. The germline V gene encodes CDR1 SGDLS and CDR2 YYNGEE. The V and J ends lost 2 bases and 12 bases, in that order; junction bases with no gene match: 8. There are 13 residues in the CDR3. The CDR3 nucleotides read TGTGCCAGCAGCGTCCGAGGGGGCGCGGGGCAGTTCTTC. It translates to CASSVRGGAGQFF.

The chain couples TRBV21-1 to TRBJ1-2; TRBD1 is taken as the D call from the table, unchecked against the DNA. TRBV21-1 is a pseudogene segment. The CDR3 runs 15 residues. The CDR3 nucleotides are TGTGCCAGCACCCAACCGGGACAGGCTAACTATGGCTACACCTTC. Its protein is CASTQPGQANYGYTF.

This sequence joins TRBV28 and TRBJ1-1; 8 nucleotides agree with TRBD1. The CDR3 has 17 amino acids. The germline CDR1 and CDR2 sequences are MDHEN and SYDVKM. V gave up 5 bases and J gave up 5 bases; unmatched junction bases: 16. The CDR3 region has the DNA TGTGCCAGCAGTGAGGTTGGCAGGGGGCCCTCCGGGACTGAAGCTTTCTTT. Protein sequence: CASSEVGRGPSGTEAFF. Complete variable domain (other parts from reference TRBV28 and TRBJ1-1): DVKVTQSSRYLVKRTGEKVFLECVQDMDHENMFWYRQDPGLGLRLIYFSYDVKMKEKGDIPEGYSVSREKKERFSLILESASTNQTSMYLCASSEVGRGPSGTEAFFGQGTRLTVV.

The chain has TRBV6-6 and TRBJ2-5; 7 positions match TRBD2. The germline V gene has CDR1 MNHNY and CDR2 SVGAGI (reference sequence). CDR3 length: 15 residues. J gave up 5 bases and V 2 bases, and 8 bases lay outside the gene matches. CDR3 sequence: CASSYPAGRDETQYF. DNA of the CDR3: TGTGCCAGCAGTTACCCTGCAGGGAGGGACGAGACCCAGTACTTC.

The chain has TRBV4-3 and TRBJ1-2; the match to TRBD1 covers 7 bases. V gave up 4 bases and J gave up 8 bases; unmatched junction bases: 10. This CDR3 has 14 residues. Germline CDR1 LGHNA, CDR2 YSLEER. The CDR3 spells CASSRSDRVEGYTF. The CDR3 nucleotides read TGCGCCAGCAGCCGTTCCGACAGGGTGGAAGGCTACACCTTC.

V is TRBV2 and J is TRBJ2-1; perhaps TRBD2 as D (6 bases). CDR1 SNHLY and CDR2 FYNNEI come from the germline V gene. This CDR3 region has 15 residues. V dropped 6 bases and J dropped 9 bases, with 21 bases sitting between them. CDR3: CASSPTRLGSGEQFF. CDR3 nucleotide sequence: TGTGCCAGCAGCCCGACTAGGTTAGGGTCCGGTGAGCAGTTCTTC.

The V call is TRBV6-2 or TRBV6-3, the J call TRBJ2-5, with a possible D match to TRBD1 (5 bases). There are 12 residues in the CDR3. V was trimmed by 5 bases and J by 4 bases, leaving 8 bases between them. Germline-derived CDR1 and CDR2 are MNHEY and SVGEGT. The CDR3 DNA follows: TGTGCCAGCAGTAGCAGGGTAGAGACCCAGTACTTC. Translation: CASSSRVETQYF.

This chain links TRBV12-5 with TRBJ2-3; a weak D match, TRBD1 (5 bases). The CDR3 is 15 amino acids. From germline, CDR1 is LGHNT and CDR2 FRNRAP. Trimming cost V 3 bases and J 2 bases, with 12 bases left between them. CDR3 region: CASGFQHRFTDTQYF. CDR3 in DNA: TGTGCTAGTGGTTTCCAGCACAGGTTCACAGATACGCAGTATTTT.

The J gene is TRBJ1-2, the V gene TRBV28; a possible D gene is TRBD1 (5 bases). The germline V gene encodes CDR1 MDHEN and CDR2 SYDVKM. V dropped 6 bases and J dropped 5 bases, with 19 bases sitting between them. CDR3 length equals 15 residues. The CDR3 coding sequence is TGTGCCAGCAGCGAAGGGGTTAAGGAAGTTTATGGCTACACCTTC. It encodes CASSEGVKEVYGYTF.

The chain couples TRBV6-5 to TRBJ2-1; TRBD1 might be the D (5 bases). CDR1 is MNHEY, CDR2 SVGAGI, per germline. The ends were cut back, 2 bases at V and 4 bases at J, with 9 bases in the middle. This CDR3 comprises 14 residues. The CDR3 bases are TGTGCCAGCAGTTACGCAGGGCGATACAATGAGCAGTTCTTC. Protein product: CASSYAGRYNEQFF.

The chain couples TRBV15 to TRBJ2-7; TRBD2 matches at 7 bases. The V segment lost 4 bases and the J segment 1 base; nucleotides outside the gene matches: 7. From germline, CDR1 is LNHNV and CDR2 YYDKDF (reference sequence). There are 15 residues in the CDR3. CDR3 residues: CATSTRAGRSYEQYF. In DNA form, the CDR3 reads TGTGCCACCAGCACTAGAGCGGGGCGTTCCTACGAGCAGTACTTC.

The gene calls are TRBV5-1 and TRBJ1-2; TRBD1 might be the D (5 bases). V shed 4 bases and J shed 6 bases, with 19 bases lying between them. Germline CDR1 and CDR2: SGHRS and YFSETQ. The CDR3 is 15 amino acids. The CDR3 loop reads CASSRLGLQGNGYTF. Here the CDR3 DNA reads TGCGCCAGCAGCCGATTAGGTCTGCAGGGTAATGGCTACACCTTC.

CDR3 protein: CASSSVGADGYTF. For the CDR3, the DNA is TGTGCCAGCAGCTCCGTCGGAGCGGATGGCTACACCTTC. The chain recombines TRBV7-6 with TRBJ1-2; no clear D. The CDR3 covers 13 residues. The V gene's germline CDR1 is SGHVS and CDR2 FNYEAQ. The V end lost 4 bases, the J end lost 6 bases, and 12 bases lay between the germline ends.

The V call is TRBV11-1, the J call TRBJ2-7, with D perhaps TRBD2 (6 bases). The CDR3 is made up of 13 amino acids. V was pared by 4 bases and J by 4 bases, with 11 bases between. From germline, CDR1 is SGHAT and CDR2 FQDESV (reference sequence). The CDR3 nucleotides are TGTGCCAGCAGCTCCACCGGGACTTACGAGCAGTACTTC. This codes for CASSSTGTYEQYF.

The chain joins TRBV5-6 to TRBJ1-1; 10 bases agree with TRBD1. V dropped 4 bases and J dropped 2; count of bases not matched to a gene: 5. CDR1 SGHDT and CDR2 YYEEEE come from the germline V gene. The CDR3 covers 15 residues. CDR3 in DNA: TGTGCCAGCAGCCGAGGACAGGGGGGCAACACTGAAGCTTTCTTT. It encodes CASSRGQGGNTEAFF.

The chain employs TRBV6-5 and TRBJ1-1; D is undetermined. CDR1 and CDR2 from the germline V gene are MNHEY and SVGAGI. The CDR3 spans 13 residues. V lost 0 bases and J lost 4, with 6 bases in between. The CDR3 DNA sequence: TGTGCCAGCAGTTACTCGGGCAGCACTGAAGCTTTCTTT. Its translation: CASSYSGSTEAFF.

The CDR3 DNA follows: TGTGCCAGCAGGTCCGGGATCGATGAGCAGTTCTTC. Translation gives CASRSGIDEQFF. This rearrangement joins TRBV2 to TRBJ2-1; D might be TRBD2 (5 bases). Germline CDR1 SNHLY, CDR2 FYNNEI. The CDR3 contains 12 residues. The V end was cut by 6 bases, the J end by 8 bases, with 11 bases between.

J is TRBJ2-7 and V is TRBV5-6; TRBD2 matches at 13 bases. This CDR3 has 15 amino acids. V was clipped by 4 bases and J by 7 bases; unmatched bases: 8. Looked up from germline, CDR1 is SGHDT and CDR2 is YYEEEE. CDR3 sequence reads: CASSLRTSGGQEQYF. DNA for the CDR3: TGTGCCAGCAGCCTCCGGACTAGCGGGGGTCAGGAGCAGTACTTC.

The table lists this clone with a few counts. CDR3 protein: CAISDLMSSGYEQYF. DNA for the CDR3: TGTGCCATCAGTGATCTCATGTCTAGCGGCTACGAGCAGTACTTC. V is TRBV10-3 and J is TRBJ2-7, with 7 bases identical to TRBD2. The CDR3 extends over 15 amino acids. CDR1 is ENHRY and CDR2 is SYGVKD in the germline V gene. With V trimmed by 3 bases and J by 3 bases, 8 bases remained unmatched.

This clone was seen just once. This sequence joins TRBV7-2 and TRBJ1-5; no clear D gene. Germline CDR1 SGHTA, CDR2 FQGNSA. Deletions cut 5 bases from V and 0 bases from J, with 8 bases between. The CDR3 length is 14 residues. This chain's CDR3 is CASSPEDSNQPQHF. DNA for the CDR3: TGTGCCAGCAGCCCAGAGGATAGCAATCAGCCCCAGCATTTT.

This CDR3 reads CASSTALPYGYTF. The CDR3 DNA reads as TGTGCCAGTAGTACCGCGCTGCCCTATGGCTACACCTTC. This rearrangement joins TRBV19 to TRBJ1-2; no reliable D call. V lost 4 bases and J 4 bases, leaving 10 bases between the germline ends. The germline V gene has CDR1 LNHDA and CDR2 SQIVND (reference sequence). The CDR3 has 13 amino acids.

CDR3 sequence: CASSQGGSEQYF. The CDR3 bases are TGTGCCAGCAGCCAAGGAGGTAGCGAGCAGTACTTC. The J gene is TRBJ2-7, the V gene TRBV3-1 (or the pseudogene TRBV3-2), with unresolved D. In germline, CDR1 is LGHDT, CDR2 YNNKEL (reference sequence). The CDR3 covers 12 residues. Between the trimmed V and J ends, which lost 1 base and 6 bases, there was a span of 7 bases.

The chain uses TRBV19 and TRBJ1-2; 7 bases are shared with TRBD1. This CDR3 spans 14 amino acids. Per the germline V gene, CDR1 is LNHDA and CDR2 is SQIVND (reference sequence). V trimming: 4 bases; J trimming: 1 base; junction bases outside the gene matches: 3. The CDR3 region is CASSTGQFNYGYTF. The CDR3 bases are TGTGCCAGTAGTACGGGACAGTTTAACTATGGCTACACCTTC.

The V gene is TRBV6-6, the J gene TRBJ1-3, with D tentatively TRBD1 (6 bases). CDR1 MNHNY and CDR2 SVGAGI come from the germline V gene (reference sequence). Trimming took 10 bases from V and 0 from J, leaving 10 bases between them. The length of the CDR3 is 13 residues. CDR3 amino acids: CATSDSSGNTIYF. DNA of the CDR3: TGTGCCACCTCGGACAGCTCTGGAAACACCATATATTTT.

This clone has a single count. The rearrangement uses TRBV28 and TRBJ1-6; D is possibly TRBD1 (6 bases). Looked up from germline, CDR1 is MDHEN and CDR2 is SYDVKM. There are 16 residues in the CDR3. Trimming pared 2 bases from V and 13 bases from J, leaving 21 bases between. The CDR3 DNA follows: TGTGCCAGCAGTTTAACCTGGACAGTTCGGATCGGGCCCCTCCACTTT. Translating gives CASSLTWTVRIGPLHF.

CDR3: CASSARQEPVYEQYF. The CDR3 nucleotides read TGTGCCAGCAGCGCAAGACAGGAGCCAGTATACGAGCAGTACTTC. The rearrangement uses TRBV2 and TRBJ2-7, with a weak D call TRBD1 (6 bases). V lost 6 bases to trimming and J lost 4 bases, with 19 bases between them. The germline CDR1 and CDR2 sequences are SNHLY and FYNNEI. The CDR3 length is 15 residues.

The chain employs TRBV6-5 and TRBJ1-4; D gene uncertain. CDR3 length: 12 residues. Germline values: CDR1 MNHEY, CDR2 SVGAGI. V lost 8 bases and J lost 5, with 9 bases in between. The CDR3 bases are TGTGCCAGCGTCCAGGCGAATGAAAAACTGTTTTTT. Translated: CASVQANEKLFF.

The gene calls are TRBV5-4 and TRBJ1-1, with D perhaps TRBD1 (5 bases). Trimming took off 3 bases at V and 3 bases at J, with 9 bases between the two ends. CDR1 is SGHNT and CDR2 is YYREEE in the germline V gene (reference sequence). The CDR3 consists of 13 residues. The CDR3 protein is CASSWGQYTEAFF. The CDR3 DNA reads TGTGCCAGCAGCTGGGGCCAGTACACTGAAGCTTTCTTT.